A single sample gave rise to the 7 T cell receptor beta chains below, sequenced in a study of blood T cell repertoires in COVID-19. TCRdb's copy holds only in-frame clones and misses some; the assay was immunoSEQ multiplex PCR. The sample carries approximately 260,000 clones, under 90% recorded once. The specimen was PBMCs or T cells enriched from blood (not recorded which). The source is a man aged 25 to 45 with acute COVID-19.

This clone appeared a few times. This chain links TRBV6-5 with TRBJ1-2; 7 nucleotides align to TRBD1. With V trimmed by 6 bases and J by 5 bases, 3 bases remained unmatched. In germline, CDR1 is MNHEY, CDR2 SVGAGI. This CDR3 is built from 12 residues. CDR3 nucleotides: TGTGCCAGCAGGACAGGGACGTATGGCTACACCTTC. This codes for CASRTGTYGYTF.

This clone is a singleton in its sample. The chain combines TRBV4-3 with TRBJ2-5; D is possibly TRBD1 (8 bases). V lost 2 bases to trimming and J lost 7 bases, with 17 bases between them. The V gene's germline CDR1 is LGHNA and CDR2 YSLEER. This CDR3 has 15 amino acids. The CDR3 reads CASSQRAQGEGTQYF. DNA of the CDR3: TGCGCCAGCAGCCAACGTGCACAGGGGGAGGGGACCCAGTACTTC.

V usage is TRBV3-1 (or the pseudogene TRBV3-2) and J usage is TRBJ2-1, with 11 nucleotides matching TRBD2. J gave up 8 bases and V 4 bases, and 7 bases lay outside the gene matches. The CDR3 has 15 amino acids. CDR1 is LGHDT, CDR2 YNNKEL, per germline (reference sequence). The CDR3 DNA reads as TGTGCCAGCAGCCCCCTAGCGGGGGGTACAGATGAGCAGTTCTTC. Translated: CASSPLAGGTDEQFF.

The V call is TRBV5-5, the J call TRBJ1-2, with a possible D match to TRBD1 (6 bases). The CDR3 runs to 15 residues. V shed 3 bases and J shed 4 bases, with 16 bases lying between them. Germline CDR1 and CDR2: SGHKS and YYEKEE (reference sequence). The CDR3 region is CASSWGHTVAYGYTF. For the CDR3, the DNA is TGTGCCAGCAGCTGGGGACATACCGTTGCCTATGGCTACACCTTC.

This clone was observed a few times. The rearrangement links TRBV2 to TRBJ1-1, with D maybe TRBD1 (5 bases). There are 14 residues in the CDR3. Germline CDR1 reads SNHLY; CDR2 reads FYNNEI. Trimming removed 9 bases at V and 0 bases at J, with 14 bases between. Here the CDR3 DNA reads TGTGCCAGTCACAACTCAGGGCTGAACACTGAAGCTTTCTTT. Its translation: CASHNSGLNTEAFF.

The chain carries TRBV6-4 and TRBJ1-1; D may be TRBD1 (6 bases). V was cut by 2 bases and J by 9 bases, with 13 bases left in between. Germline V gene sequence: CDR1 MRHNA, CDR2 SNTAGT. There are 13 residues in the CDR3. The CDR3 DNA reads as TGTGCCAGCAGTGACACAGGGTGGGGTAAAGCTTTCTTT. It specifies CASSDTGWGKAFF.

In DNA form, the CDR3 reads TGTGCCAGCAGCCTACAGGGTAGGGGTAACAATCAGCCCCAGCATTTT. Protein product: CASSLQGRGNNQPQHF. The chain has TRBV5-6 and TRBJ1-5; a weak D match, TRBD1 (6 bases). CDR1 is SGHDT, CDR2 YYEEEE, per germline. The CDR3 has 16 amino acids. Trimming stripped 4 bases from V and 3 bases from J, with 17 bases between.